These 22 T cell receptor beta chains were all obtained from the same sample, sequenced in a study of blood T cells in healthy people across ages. Primers used in a second PCR of roughly 7 to 11 cycles were a sample-barcoded 5' primer and a J-beta primer mix. TCRdb analysed the 5' RACE reads with MiXCR anew, one entry per CDR3 protein. The sample comprises about 1,500,000 distinct CDR3 sequences, 42% of which are singletons, and 7.9% rests with the top ten. What was sequenced was blood. All receptors derive from a woman aged 18-29 years in good health.

There are a few counts of this clonotype. This sequence joins TRBV27 and TRBJ2-6, with no clear D. The germline CDR1 and CDR2 sequences are MNHEY and SMNVEV (reference sequence). Trimming cost V 3 bases and J 0 bases, with 9 bases left between them. The CDR3 loop spans 16 amino acids. The CDR3 coding sequence is TGTGCCAGCAGTTTCGGAAGGCCCTCTGGGGCCAACGTCCTGACTTTC. It is translated as CASSFGRPSGANVLTF.

The chain is built from TRBV24-1 and TRBJ1-5; TRBD1 aligns across 8 bases. The CDR3 covers 13 residues. Germline V CDR1 and CDR2: KGHDR, SFDVKD. Trimming at V came to 12 bases and at J to 7 bases, leaving 10 bases not matched to a gene. The CDR3 here is CALYAGGGQPQHF. CDR3 sequence (DNA): TGTGCCCTATACGCAGGGGGCGGGCAGCCCCAGCATTTT.

The chain is built from TRBV10-3 and TRBJ1-1, with 9 bases identical to TRBD1. Trimming took 7 bases from V and 5 from J; bases not matched to a gene: 8. This CDR3 is built from 14 residues. The germline V gene encodes CDR1 ENHRY and CDR2 SYGVKD. CDR3 nucleotide sequence: TGTGCCATCACCTCAGACAGGGGGAGGACTGAAGCTTTCTTT. Its translation: CAITSDRGRTEAFF.

The chain's CDR3 is CASRNSGTGGSNSPLHF. The DNA for the CDR3 is TGTGCCAGCAGAAATAGCGGGACAGGGGGCAGTAATTCACCCCTCCACTTT. The rearrangement links TRBV11-2 to TRBJ1-6, with 12 nucleotides matching TRBD1. The germline CDR1 and CDR2 sequences are SGHAT and FQNNGV. With 6 bases clipped from V and 6 bases from J, the junction kept 9 bases outside the gene matches. There are 17 residues in the CDR3.

The chain carries TRBV6-2 or TRBV6-3 and TRBJ2-3, with D possibly being TRBD1 (6 bases). V dropped 2 bases and J dropped 2 bases, with 8 bases sitting between them. The germline V gene has CDR1 MNHEY and CDR2 SVGEGT. This CDR3 is built from 14 residues. This CDR3 is CASSYRGYTDTQYF. The CDR3 DNA follows: TGTGCCAGCAGTTACAGGGGGTACACAGATACGCAGTATTTT.

This chain links TRBV4-2 with TRBJ2-7, with 12 bases that match TRBD2. The CDR3 runs 19 residues. Looked up from germline, CDR1 is LGHNA and CDR2 is YNFKEQ. V shed 0 bases and J 2 bases; nucleotides not matched to a gene: 11. In DNA, the CDR3 is TGTGCCAGCAGCCAAGATTCCACGCCGCGACTAGCGGGAGCCTACGAGCAGTACTTC. Protein: CASSQDSTPRLAGAYEQYF.

V is TRBV4-1 and J is TRBJ2-1; D is undetermined. V was clipped by 4 bases and J by 5 bases, with 9 bases between them. CDR3 length: 13 residues. Germline-derived CDR1 and CDR2 are MGHRA and YSYEKL. CDR3 sequence: CASSRQRDNEQFF. Written as DNA, the CDR3 is TGCGCCAGCAGCCGTCAAAGAGACAATGAGCAGTTCTTC.

As regards this clonotype: This may be a read error, as it is one base from a much larger clone. The chain has TRBV10-3 and TRBJ2-4; D might be TRBD1 or TRBD2, each matching 5 bases. Trimming removed 6 bases from V and 1 base from J, with 13 bases in between. This CDR3 has 15 amino acids. Germline values: CDR1 ENHRY, CDR2 SYGVKD. CDR3 loop: CAISFGTRAKNIQYF. CDR3 nucleotide sequence: TGTGCCATCAGCTTCGGGACGAGGGCCAAAAACATTCAGTACTTC.

This clonotype was seen only a few times. V is TRBV10-3 and J is TRBJ1-2, with 12 bases aligning to TRBD1. Per the germline V gene, CDR1 is ENHRY and CDR2 is SYGVKD. There are 17 residues in the CDR3. V shed 8 bases and J 2 bases; nucleotides not matched to a gene: 12. The CDR3 region is CAIDRSGTGGANYGYTF. CDR3 nucleotide sequence: TGTGCCATCGATAGATCCGGGACAGGGGGCGCAAACTATGGCTACACCTTC.

This clonotype was counted ten times or more. The chain carries TRBV9 and TRBJ2-7, with 10 bases lining up with TRBD1. From germline, CDR1 is SGDLS and CDR2 YYNGEE. This CDR3 spans 15 amino acids. Trimming cost V 1 base and J 5 bases; bases outside gene matches: 6. DNA for the CDR3: TGTGCCAGCAGCGTAACGGGACAGGGGTTCCACGAGCAGTACTTC. Protein product: CASSVTGQGFHEQYF.

This chain joins TRBV20-1 and TRBJ2-7; TRBD1 aligns across 10 bases. The CDR3 is made up of 14 amino acids. Germline V gene data show CDR1 as DFQATT and CDR2 as SNEGSKA (reference sequence). V was clipped by 6 bases and J by 2 bases; unmatched bases: 7. CDR3 bases: TGCAGTGCATCCCCCGGGACAGGGGCCTACGAGCAGTACTTC. Its translation is CSASPGTGAYEQYF.

The chain recombines TRBV6-6 with TRBJ2-3; no definite D call. V shed 4 bases and J shed 6 bases, with 5 bases lying between them. CDR3 length equals 11 residues. Germline values: CDR1 MNHNY, CDR2 SVGAGI (reference sequence). CDR3 in amino acids: CASSCFDTQYF. The CDR3 coding sequence is TGTGCCAGCAGTTGCTTCGATACGCAGTATTTT.

The V and J genes are TRBV3-1 and TRBJ2-7; 7 bases align to TRBD2. This CDR3 is 14 amino acids long. The ends lost 3 bases at V and 2 bases at J; junction bases unmatched: 4. CDR1 LGHDT and CDR2 YNNKEL come from the germline V gene (reference sequence). In DNA form, the CDR3 reads TGTGCCAGCAGCCAGCGGGACTATGCCTACGAGCAGTACTTC. Translating it yields CASSQRDYAYEQYF.

The CDR3 region has the DNA TGCAGTGCTCCCACGGGACTCGGCTACGAGCAGTACTTC. Translation: CSAPTGLGYEQYF. The chain is built from TRBV20-1 and TRBJ2-4, with D possibly matching TRBD2 (6 bases). Gene TRBJ2-7 matches the end of the DNA better, so the J call may be wrong. CDR1 is DFQATT, CDR2 SNEGSKA, per germline (reference sequence). The CDR3 extends over 13 amino acids.

This clonotype was recorded a few times. The chain joins TRBV6-5 to TRBJ1-1, with 8 bases matching TRBD1. Unmatched junction bases numbered 15, after V lost 2 bases and J lost 4 bases. This CDR3 has 18 amino acids. The germline CDR1 and CDR2 sequences are MNHEY and SVGAGI. CDR3 amino acids: CASSYKEGRGLGGTEAFF. CDR3 bases: TGTGCCAGCAGTTACAAGGAGGGCAGGGGGCTCGGTGGCACTGAAGCTTTCTTT.

The sample holds a few counts of this clonotype. The chain couples TRBV6-5 to TRBJ2-5; D not resolved. The ends were cut back, 2 bases at V and 5 bases at J, with 9 bases in the middle. The CDR3 runs 13 residues. Germline loops: CDR1 MNHEY, CDR2 SVGAGI. The CDR3 DNA reads TGTGCCAGCAGTTACAGGGATGGGGAGACCCAGTACTTC. Translated: CASSYRDGETQYF.

This clonotype was detected a few times. The chain has TRBV12-3 or TRBV12-4 and TRBJ2-7, with a weak D call TRBD2 (6 bases). V lost 2 bases to trimming and J lost 6 bases, with 14 bases between them. This CDR3 region has 14 residues. In nucleotides, the CDR3 is TGTGCCAGCAGTTTAAGCGGGCCTCTGGGCGAGCAGTACTTC. This codes for CASSLSGPLGEQYF.

The CDR3 loop reads CASSQSGGALNEQFF. CDR3 nucleotides: TGTGCCAGCAGCCAAAGCGGGGGGGCCCTTAATGAGCAGTTCTTC. The genes are TRBV7-3 and TRBJ2-1, with TRBD2 identical over 10 bases. The germline V gene has CDR1 SGHTA and CDR2 FQGTGA. This CDR3 is built from 15 residues. V trimming: 5 bases; J trimming: 7 bases; junction bases outside the gene matches: 8. Supplemented by reference TRBV7-3 and TRBJ2-1, the full variable domain reads GAGVSQTPSNKVTEKGKYVELRCDPISGHTALYWYRQSLGQGPEFLIYFQGTGAADDSGLPNDRFFAVRPEGSVSTLKIQRTERGDSAVYLCASSQSGGALNEQFFGPGTRLTVL.

The V call is TRBV6-5, the J call TRBJ2-1; D is unclear. The ends were cut back, 11 bases at V and 3 bases at J, with 14 bases in the middle. This CDR3 region has 13 residues. Germline V lookup: CDR1 MNHEY, CDR2 SVGAGI. The CDR3 region is CASGAPDYNEQFF. CDR3 nucleotides: TGTGCCTCCGGAGCGCCGGACTACAATGAGCAGTTCTTC.

This sequence joins TRBV29-1 and TRBJ2-4; TRBD2 agrees at 7 bases. Trimming took 4 bases from V and 7 from J; bases not matched to a gene: 7. The length of the CDR3 is 13 residues. CDR1 and CDR2 from the germline V gene are SQVTM and ANQGSEA. As DNA, the CDR3 is TGCAGCGTTGGGGGGGGTACGGTCAACATTCAGTACTTC. Protein sequence: CSVGGGTVNIQYF.

This clonotype was counted only a few times. V is TRBV20-1 and J is TRBJ2-3, with D possibly being TRBD1 (5 bases). Trimming cost V 5 bases and J 0 bases, with 12 bases left between them. The CDR3 length is 14 residues. From germline, CDR1 is DFQATT and CDR2 SNEGSKA (reference sequence). As DNA, the CDR3 is TGCAGTGCTGCACCGGACATTAGCACAGATACGCAGTATTTT. This codes for CSAAPDISTDTQYF.

This clonotype was seen a handful of times. V usage is TRBV7-8 and J usage is TRBJ2-4; D gene uncertain. The J call may be wrong; the DNA end is better matched by TRBJ2-7. The CDR3 is 15 residues long. Germline V lookup: CDR1 SGHVS, CDR2 FQNEAQ. The CDR3 here is CASSLEPAFGYEQYF. The CDR3, as DNA: TGTGCCAGCAGCTTAGAGCCCGCCTTTGGATACGAGCAGTACTTC.